These 28 T cell receptor beta chains share one sample of origin, sequenced in a study of T-cell reconstitution after alpha-beta-depleted transplantation in children. Preparing the TCRbeta library involved the use of unique molecular identifiers. Using its own MiXCR run on the PCR reads, TCRdb lists one record per CDR3 protein. The data show 300,000 to 400,000 distinct CDR3 sequences, 15% to 20% seen once. This material consisted of PBMCs, mostly from graft donor cells, taken 360 days after TCRalphabeta/CD19-depleted stem cell transplant. All receptors derive from a male patient aged 2-15 years who had a stem cell transplant for acute lymphoblastic leukemia, so the T cells may come from the graft donor.

V gene TRBV3-1 combines with J gene TRBJ2-1; no reliable D call. V lost 1 base and J 2 bases, leaving 12 bases between the germline ends. The CDR3 extends over 16 amino acids. The V gene's germline CDR1 is LGHDT and CDR2 YNNKEL (reference sequence). The DNA for the CDR3 is TGTGCCAGCAGCCAAGTTAGTAGGAAAGCCTACAATGAGCAGTTCTTC. It codes for CASSQVSRKAYNEQFF.

This clonotype turned up a few times. The CDR3 nucleotides are TGTGCCAGCAGCAGCTCCGGGACTAGCGGCAATGAGCAGTTCTTC. Translating gives CASSSSGTSGNEQFF. The rearrangement joins TRBV9 to TRBJ2-1, with 11 bases that match TRBD2. The CDR3 sequence is 15 residues long. CDR1 SGDLS and CDR2 YYNGEE come from the germline V gene. V lost 4 bases to trimming and J lost 6 bases; unmatched junction nucleotides: 6.

In this sample, this clonotype turned up many times. The chain is built from TRBV6-5 and TRBJ2-6; 8 positions agree with TRBD2. The V gene end was trimmed by 6 bases and the J gene end by 2 bases; junction bases not matched to a gene: 6. Germline CDR1 is MNHEY and CDR2 is SVGAGI. The CDR3 totals 16 residues. CDR3 nucleotide sequence: TGTGCCAGCAGCAACACGGGGGGGACTGGGGCCAACGTCCTGACTTTC. This encodes CASSNTGGTGANVLTF.

This chain connects TRBV7-8 to TRBJ2-1, with D possibly matching TRBD2 (6 bases). Germline lookup yields CDR1 SGHVS and CDR2 FQNEAQ. The V end was cut by 2 bases, the J end by 8 bases, with 16 bases between. This CDR3 has 15 amino acids. The DNA for the CDR3 is TGTGCCAGCAGCTTAACCCGACTAGTTCGCGATGAGCAGTTCTTC. This gives the protein CASSLTRLVRDEQFF.

In this sample, this clonotype turned up a few times. The chain uses TRBV6-5 and TRBJ2-7, with D perhaps matching TRBD2 (6 bases). Germline V gene data show CDR1 as MNHEY and CDR2 as SVGAGI. The CDR3 is made up of 15 amino acids. The V and J ends lost 2 bases and 2 bases respectively, with 13 bases between them. CDR3 nucleotide sequence: TGTGCCAGCAGTTACGGGGGGACGGGGGCCTACGAGCAGTACTTC. Translation gives CASSYGGTGAYEQYF.

The chain carries TRBV12-3 or TRBV12-4 and TRBJ2-1; D is unclear. The germline V and J ends were trimmed by 2 bases and 3 bases, with 11 bases remaining between them. The CDR3 is made up of 15 amino acids. The CDR3 sequence is CASSLWAGSYNEQFF. The CDR3 nucleotides read TGTGCCAGCAGTTTATGGGCAGGCAGCTACAATGAGCAGTTCTTC.

This clonotype was seen ten or more times. V is TRBV29-1 and J is TRBJ2-1; weak D call: TRBD2 (5 bases). Trimming took off 1 base at V and 7 bases at J, with 26 bases between the two ends. The CDR3 length is 18 residues. CDR1 and CDR2 (germline): SQVTM, ANQGSEA. CDR3 protein: CSVEGGHPILGMMNEQFF. Written as DNA, the CDR3 is TGCAGCGTTGAAGGAGGGCACCCGATTCTAGGGATGATGAATGAGCAGTTCTTC.

V usage is TRBV28 and J usage is TRBJ2-2; TRBD2 aligns across 14 bases. This CDR3 has 21 residues. Trimming cost V 10 bases and J 6 bases; bases outside gene matches: 25. In germline, CDR1 is MDHEN, CDR2 SYDVKM. CDR3 nucleotide sequence: TGTGCCACCCGCGGGCAGGGTGGGACTAGCGGGAGCCCTTCTAACGCCGGGGAGCTGTTTTTT. Its translation is CATRGQGGTSGSPSNAGELFF.

The chain uses TRBV21-1 and TRBJ2-5; the table's D gene call, TRBD1, was not cross checked with the DNA. TRBV21-1 is a pseudogene. The CDR3 runs to 17 residues. CDR3 protein: CASSKALLQGPIAAQYF. The DNA for the CDR3 is TGTGCCAGCAGCAAGGCCCTGCTTCAGGGGCCGATTGCGGCCCAGTACTTC.

V usage is TRBV12-3 or TRBV12-4 and J usage is TRBJ2-1, with 11 bases aligning to TRBD2. Germline trimming cut 6 bases from V and 13 bases from J; bases unmatched to any gene: 11. The CDR3 sequence is 14 residues long. Here the CDR3 DNA reads TGTGCCAGCAGCCCCGAGACTAGCGGGAAATCTCAGTTCTTC. This gives the protein CASSPETSGKSQFF.

This clonotype has just a few counts. The V and J genes are TRBV7-3 and TRBJ1-1; TRBD1 aligns across 8 bases. The CDR3 extends over 15 amino acids. Germline assignment: CDR1 SGHTA and CDR2 FQGTGA. Trimming at V came to 4 bases and at J to 0 bases, leaving 4 bases not matched to a gene. The CDR3 sequence is CASSSGQGLNTEAFF. The CDR3 nucleotides read TGTGCCAGCAGCTCAGGACAGGGTCTGAACACTGAAGCTTTCTTT.

This clonotype appeared a few times. The chain combines TRBV12-3 or TRBV12-4 with TRBJ2-1, with TRBD2 as a possible D gene (6 bases). This CDR3 comprises 11 residues. Trimming stripped 3 bases from V and 9 bases from J, with 6 bases between. The DNA for the CDR3 is TGTGCCAGCAGTTTCGGGAGTGAGCAGTTCTTC. Translated: CASSFGSEQFF.

This clonotype came up many times. This chain uses TRBV6-1 with TRBJ1-1; D remains ambiguous. V shed 6 bases and J shed 0 bases, with 11 bases lying between them. The CDR3 runs to 14 residues. Germline V gene data show CDR1 as MNHNS and CDR2 as SASEGT. The CDR3 here is CASSKGGMNTEAFF. The CDR3 DNA reads TGTGCCAGCAGCAAGGGTGGCATGAACACTGAAGCTTTCTTT.

This clonotype was detected only a few times. V and J are TRBV12-3 or TRBV12-4 and TRBJ2-2, with a tentative D call TRBD1 (5 bases). V lost 4 bases to trimming and J lost 7 bases, with 16 bases between them. CDR3 length: 15 residues. The CDR3 bases are TGTGCCAGCAGTTCAGGGTTCGTCATAGTCGGGGAGCTGTTTTTT. Translating gives CASSSGFVIVGELFF.

This chain joins TRBV24-1 and TRBJ2-1, with unresolved D. The CDR3 extends over 14 amino acids. With 0 bases removed from V and 7 bases from J, the gap between germline ends came to 9 bases. Germline V gene lookup returns CDR1 KGHDR and CDR2 SFDVKD. In nucleotides, the CDR3 is TGTGCCACCAGTGATTTGAGGGCTATTAATGAGCAGTTCTTC. Amino acids: CATSDLRAINEQFF.

V is TRBV30 and J is TRBJ2-7, with 9 bases identical to TRBD2. The CDR3 length is 15 residues. Germline CDR1 is GTSNPN and CDR2 is SVGIG (reference sequence). The trim removed 0 bases at V and 4 bases at J, leaving 7 bases unmatched. This CDR3 is CAWSVVAGGPYEQYF. The DNA for the CDR3 is TGTGCCTGGAGTGTGGTGGCGGGAGGGCCTTACGAGCAGTACTTC.

The V gene is TRBV15, the J gene TRBJ2-7; the match to TRBD1 covers 9 bases. The CDR3 runs to 17 residues. V dropped 0 bases and J dropped 2; count of bases not matched to a gene: 8. From germline, CDR1 is LNHNV and CDR2 YYDKDF (reference sequence). The CDR3, as DNA: TGTGCCACCAGCAGAGACACTACCGGGACAGGGACCTACGAGCAGTACTTC. It specifies CATSRDTTGTGTYEQYF.

This sequence joins TRBV20-1 and TRBJ1-2, with 9 bases fitting TRBD1. With V trimmed by 2 bases and J by 3 bases, 4 bases remained unmatched. The CDR3 covers 14 residues. Germline V gene lookup returns CDR1 DFQATT and CDR2 SNEGSKA (reference sequence). This chain's CDR3 is CSARRTGVDYGYTF. CDR3 in DNA: TGCAGTGCTAGACGGACAGGGGTAGACTATGGCTACACCTTC.

This clonotype came up a few times. The chain uses TRBV7-9 and TRBJ1-1; no clear D gene. V was pared by 4 bases and J by 1 base, with 1 base between. This CDR3 comprises 11 residues. The V gene's germline CDR1 is SEHNR and CDR2 FQNEAQ (reference sequence). CDR3: CASSWNTEAFF. The DNA of the CDR3 is TGTGCCAGCAGCTGGAACACTGAAGCTTTCTTT.

This clonotype was picked up many times. The chain carries TRBV15 and TRBJ2-5, with TRBD1 matching 7 bases. The CDR3 is 13 residues long. V lost 2 bases to trimming and J lost 4 bases; unmatched junction nucleotides: 1. From germline, CDR1 is LNHNV and CDR2 YYDKDF (reference sequence). CDR3 nucleotide sequence: TGTGCCACCAGCAGATGGACAGGAGAGACCCAGTACTTC. Translation gives CATSRWTGETQYF.

This clonotype was detected a few times. The CDR3 sequence is CASSLGGAADTEAFF. DNA for the CDR3: TGTGCCAGCAGCTTGGGGGGGGCGGCGGACACTGAAGCTTTCTTT. The chain employs TRBV7-9 and TRBJ1-1; D perhaps matches TRBD1 (6 bases). V dropped 3 bases and J dropped 3 bases, with 14 bases sitting between them. CDR1 is SEHNR, CDR2 FQNEAQ, per germline (reference sequence). The CDR3 covers 15 residues.

This clonotype was seen a handful of times. The genes are TRBV24-1 and TRBJ2-1; 8 nucleotides line up with TRBD2. The CDR3 extends over 14 amino acids. Germline CDR1 reads KGHDR; CDR2 reads SFDVKD. V dropped 9 bases and J dropped 4; count of bases not matched to a gene: 7. The CDR3 DNA sequence: TGTGCCACCGGCGGGACTAGTTCTTACAATGAGCAGTTCTTC. Its translation is CATGGTSSYNEQFF.

This clonotype was counted only a few times. The rearrangement uses TRBV5-5 and TRBJ2-2; 7 bases map to TRBD1. This CDR3 is built from 15 residues. Germline CDR1 SGHKS, CDR2 YYEKEE (reference sequence). V dropped 4 bases and J dropped 2; count of bases not matched to a gene: 5. In nucleotides, the CDR3 is TGTGCCAGCAGCAACCGGGACAGAAACACCGGGGAGCTGTTTTTT. This codes for CASSNRDRNTGELFF.

This clonotype was counted only a few times. The rearrangement uses TRBV29-1 and TRBJ2-1; D might be TRBD2 (6 bases). V lost 4 bases, J lost 0 bases, and 13 bases lay in between. The CDR3 length is 15 residues. Germline CDR1 reads SQVTM; CDR2 reads ANQGSEA. Written as DNA, the CDR3 is TGCAGCGTTGGGCGCGGGGCTAGCTCCTACAATGAGCAGTTCTTC. Protein sequence: CSVGRGASSYNEQFF.

This clonotype has a handful of counts. The chain carries TRBV2 and TRBJ1-1, with TRBD1 matching over 7 bases. Trimming at V came to 10 bases and at J to 3 bases, leaving 8 bases not matched to a gene. The CDR3 runs 13 residues. CDR1 is SNHLY and CDR2 is FYNNEI in the germline V gene. CDR3 nucleotide sequence: TGTGCCACCCAAAAAACAGGGGACACTGAAGCTTTCTTT. Residues: CATQKTGDTEAFF.

This clonotype turned up a few times. The chain has TRBV3-1 and TRBJ2-1; TRBD1 or TRBD2 may be the D gene (5 bases each). CDR1 and CDR2 (germline): LGHDT, YNNKEL (reference sequence). V lost 0 bases to trimming and J lost 6 bases, with 15 bases between them. This CDR3 has 16 residues. CDR3 in DNA: TGTGCCAGCAGCCAAGATTGGGGGAAGAGCGGCAATGAGCAGTTCTTC. Protein sequence: CASSQDWGKSGNEQFF.

This clonotype was seen a handful of times. The chain is built from TRBV12-3 or TRBV12-4 and TRBJ2-3, with 7 bases that match TRBD1. The trim removed 5 bases at V and 2 bases at J, leaving 4 bases unmatched. The CDR3 has 14 amino acids. The CDR3 loop is CASSRGQSTDTQYF. In DNA, the CDR3 is TGTGCCAGCAGTCGGGGACAGTCCACAGATACGCAGTATTTT.

This clonotype has only a few counts. The rearrangement links TRBV11-2 to TRBJ2-6, with 8 positions matching TRBD1. Germline CDR1 reads SGHAT; CDR2 reads FQNNGV. The V gene end was trimmed by 3 bases and the J gene end by 2 bases; junction bases not matched to a gene: 6. This CDR3 region has 17 residues. CDR3 DNA: TGTGCCAGCAGCTTCAGTGGGGGACAGGCTGGGGCCAACGTCCTGACTTTC. Amino acid sequence: CASSFSGGQAGANVLTF. Filled out from reference TRBV11-2 and TRBJ2-6, the complete variable domain reads EAGVAQSPRYKIIEKRQSVAFWCNPISGHATLYWYQQILGQGPKLLIQFQNNGVVDDSQLPKDRFSAERLKGVDSTLKIQPAKLEDSAVYLCASSFSGGQAGANVLTFGAGSRLTVL.